The 23 T cell receptor beta chains below were found in one sample sequenced in a study of vaccination effects on CD4 cells after COVID-19. ViraFEST used viral peptide pools to expand antigen-specific CD4+ T cells before sequencing. Culture proceeded for more than nine days, and CD4+ T cells were then isolated. Data came from immunoSEQ multiplex PCR; TCRdb stores just in-frame clones and leaves some out. The table shows approximately 30,000 clones, with about 72% occurring only once. These receptors have no known antigen. The source material was CD4+ T cells from PBMCs cultured with HCoV-229E spike peptides, sampled before COVID-19 vaccination. The receptors derive from a human donor who received a COVID-19 vaccine.

The gene calls are TRBV7-2 and TRBJ2-7; 9 bases fit TRBD1. Looked up from germline, CDR1 is SGHTA and CDR2 is FQGNSA. V dropped 8 bases and J dropped 2; count of bases not matched to a gene: 13. The CDR3 contains 16 residues. The CDR3 sequence is CASVGLGQGKTYEQYF. Here the CDR3 DNA reads TGTGCCAGCGTGGGGCTGGGACAGGGAAAGACCTACGAGCAGTACTTC.

The chain couples TRBV4-2 to TRBJ1-5; TRBD1 matches at 8 bases. Germline trimming cut 4 bases from V and 2 bases from J; bases unmatched to any gene: 1. CDR3 size: 14 residues. The germline gives CDR1 LGHNA, CDR2 YNFKEQ. The CDR3 sequence: CASSPGQGNQPQHF. For the CDR3, the DNA is TGTGCCAGCAGCCCGGGACAGGGCAATCAGCCCCAGCATTTT.

The genes are TRBV6-1 and TRBJ2-7; D possibly matches TRBD1 or TRBD2 (5 bases each). CDR3 length equals 14 residues. Germline V CDR1 and CDR2: MNHNS, SASEGT. The germline V and J ends were trimmed by 2 bases and 6 bases, with 14 bases remaining between them. The CDR3 spells CASSELGTASEQYF. CDR3 in DNA: TGTGCCAGCAGTGAACTGGGGACGGCTAGCGAGCAGTACTTC.

V and J are TRBV18 and TRBJ1-2, with a tentative D call TRBD1 (6 bases). This CDR3 comprises 15 residues. Germline V gene lookup returns CDR1 KGHSH and CDR2 LQKENI. Between the trimmed V and J ends, which lost 3 bases and 8 bases, there was a span of 19 bases. The DNA for the CDR3 is TGTGCCAGCTCACCGGAATCAGGGGCGCCGGAGGGCTACACCTTC. Protein sequence: CASSPESGAPEGYTF.

This chain links TRBV27 with TRBJ1-2, with a possible D match to TRBD1 (5 bases). The ends were cut back, 6 bases at V and 4 bases at J, with 15 bases in the middle. The CDR3 contains 14 residues. Germline V lookup: CDR1 MNHEY, CDR2 SMNVEV (reference sequence). The CDR3 nucleotides read TGTGCCAGCAGGGGGCTCGGGACTTTCTATGGCTACACCTTC. Amino acid sequence: CASRGLGTFYGYTF.

The CDR3 protein is CASSPQSSYNEQFF. The CDR3 DNA sequence: TGTGCCAGCAGTCCCCAGAGCTCCTACAATGAGCAGTTCTTC. The chain uses TRBV27 and TRBJ2-1; no reliable D call. The CDR3 sequence is 14 residues long. Per germline, CDR1 MNHEY and CDR2 SMNVEV (reference sequence). V was cut by 5 bases and J by 0 bases, with 8 bases left in between.

This clone has only one observation. The rearrangement links TRBV27 to TRBJ2-7; 8 positions match TRBD1. This CDR3 has 16 amino acids. In germline, CDR1 is MNHEY, CDR2 SMNVEV (reference sequence). The J segment lost 6 bases and the V segment lost 3 bases, leaving 13 bases of the junction unmatched. CDR3 protein: CASSLWAGGIGGEQYF. DNA of the CDR3: TGTGCCAGCAGTTTGTGGGCAGGGGGCATTGGGGGCGAGCAGTACTTC.

This chain joins TRBV12-5 and TRBJ2-7, with D possibly matching TRBD1 (7 bases). Looked up from germline, CDR1 is LGHNT and CDR2 is FRNRAP. The CDR3 runs to 18 residues. Deletions cut 1 base from V and 0 bases from J, with 19 bases between. The CDR3 sequence: CASGLAIVRGADSYEQYF. The CDR3 DNA follows: TGTGCTAGTGGTTTGGCAATCGTCAGGGGGGCGGACTCCTACGAGCAGTACTTC.

The gene calls are TRBV3-1 (or the pseudogene TRBV3-2) and TRBJ2-3, with D unclear. The length of the CDR3 is 13 residues. Trimming pared 1 base from V and 6 bases from J, leaving 8 bases between. CDR1 is LGHDT and CDR2 is YNNKEL in the germline V gene (reference sequence). The CDR3 spells CASSQASVDTQYF. CDR3 coding DNA: TGTGCCAGCAGCCAAGCCTCCGTCGATACGCAGTATTTT.

The chain recombines TRBV18 with TRBJ2-5; possible D gene TRBD1, 5 bases. Trimming took 5 bases from V and 3 from J, leaving 10 bases between them. This CDR3 has 13 amino acids. Germline V gives CDR1 KGHSH, CDR2 LQKENI. The CDR3 DNA is TGTGCCAGCTCAGCAGGGATCGAAGAGACCCAGTACTTC. It encodes CASSAGIEETQYF.

The gene calls are TRBV29-1 and TRBJ2-7; D may correspond to TRBD1 or TRBD2 (6 bases each). The germline CDR1 and CDR2 sequences are SQVTM and ANQGSEA. V was cut by 3 bases and J by 3 bases, with 18 bases left in between. The CDR3 is 15 amino acids. As DNA, the CDR3 is TGCAGCGTTGATGGGACGGGGGCTTCAAACTACGAGCAGTACTTC. It encodes CSVDGTGASNYEQYF.

The chain uses TRBV7-9 and TRBJ2-3; tentative D call: TRBD1 (6 bases). The CDR3 is 13 residues long. Germline-derived CDR1 and CDR2 are SEHNR and FQNEAQ (reference sequence). Trimming pared 2 bases from V and 6 bases from J, leaving 9 bases between. The CDR3 is CASSLQGKDTQYF. The CDR3 nucleotides are TGTGCCAGCAGCTTACAGGGGAAGGATACGCAGTATTTT.

The chain joins TRBV21-1 to TRBJ1-3; the table names TRBD1, a call not compared with the DNA. TRBV21-1 is marked as a pseudogene. This CDR3 region has 15 residues. This CDR3 reads CASRGDRCSGNTIYF. In nucleotides, the CDR3 is TGTGCCAGTAGGGGGGACAGGTGCTCTGGAAACACCATATATTTT.

This clone showed up just a few times. CDR3 region: CASSAGPNNQPQHF. CDR3 sequence (DNA): TGTGCCAGCAGCGCGGGACCGAACAATCAGCCCCAGCATTTT. The genes are TRBV3-1 (or the pseudogene TRBV3-2) and TRBJ1-5; a weak D match, TRBD1 (5 bases). This CDR3 region has 14 residues. Germline CDR1 is LGHDT and CDR2 is YNNKEL (reference sequence). V was pared by 5 bases and J by 3 bases, with 11 bases between.

The chain employs TRBV7-2 and TRBJ1-1, with 12 bases matching TRBD1. CDR1 is SGHTA and CDR2 is FQGNSA in the germline V gene. The J segment lost 6 bases and the V segment lost 6 bases, leaving 11 bases of the junction unmatched. The CDR3 runs to 16 residues. The CDR3 coding sequence is TGTGCCAGCAGACCTTCGGGACAGGGGGCACGTGCTGAAGCTTTCTTT. The encoded protein is CASRPSGQGARAEAFF.

V is TRBV19 and J is TRBJ2-2; no firm D call. The CDR3 totals 17 residues. The germline CDR1 and CDR2 sequences are LNHDA and SQIVND (reference sequence). Trimming removed 2 bases at V and 1 base at J, with 14 bases between. The chain's CDR3 is CASSIKWYTVNTGELFF. DNA for the CDR3: TGTGCCAGTAGTATAAAATGGTACACGGTGAACACCGGGGAGCTGTTTTTT.

The J gene is TRBJ2-7, the V gene TRBV27; maybe TRBD2 (5 bases). The germline V gene encodes CDR1 MNHEY and CDR2 SMNVEV (reference sequence). The CDR3 is 14 amino acids. V gave up 1 base and J gave up 7 bases, with 14 bases separating them. Here the CDR3 reads CASSLFYASGEQYF. The CDR3 bases are TGTGCCAGCAGTTTATTTTACGCGTCGGGGGAGCAGTACTTC.

The J gene is TRBJ2-5, the V gene TRBV20-1; D call uncertain. Germline V CDR1 and CDR2: DFQATT, SNEGSKA (reference sequence). The CDR3 loop spans 11 amino acids. Trimming removed 7 bases at V and 4 bases at J, with 10 bases between. CDR3 sequence: CSGQGSETQYF. As DNA, the CDR3 is TGCAGTGGGCAAGGCTCAGAGACCCAGTACTTC.

This rearrangement joins TRBV6-5 to TRBJ1-4, with D possibly TRBD1 on 5 matching bases. The CDR3 runs 15 residues. V shed 5 bases and J shed 4 bases, with 14 bases lying between them. Germline lookup yields CDR1 MNHEY and CDR2 SVGAGI. In nucleotides, the CDR3 is TGTGCCAGCAGTCGGGGGGTGGGCGGTAATGAAAAACTGTTTTTT. Amino acid sequence: CASSRGVGGNEKLFF.

The chain employs TRBV10-3 and TRBJ1-5; a possible D gene is TRBD1 (6 bases). V shed 0 bases and J shed 3 bases, with 12 bases lying between them. Germline V gives CDR1 ENHRY, CDR2 SYGVKD. The CDR3 covers 16 residues. CDR3 in amino acids: CAISESSNRANQPQHF. The CDR3 nucleotides are TGTGCCATCAGTGAGTCGAGCAACAGGGCCAATCAGCCCCAGCATTTT.

The genes are TRBV6-5 and TRBJ2-1, with 8 bases identical to TRBD2. This CDR3 region has 15 residues. Germline V gene lookup returns CDR1 MNHEY and CDR2 SVGAGI. Trimming removed 6 bases from V and 0 bases from J; junction bases left unmatched: 4. CDR3 protein: CASRVSGSSYNEQFF. CDR3 nucleotide sequence: TGTGCCAGCAGGGTAAGCGGGAGCTCCTACAATGAGCAGTTCTTC.

The chain employs TRBV4-2 and TRBJ1-1; TRBD1 aligns across 7 bases. Looked up from germline, CDR1 is LGHNA and CDR2 is YNFKEQ. Trimming cost V 0 bases and J 7 bases; bases outside gene matches: 11. The CDR3 loop spans 16 amino acids. The CDR3 region has the DNA TGTGCCAGCAGCCAAGAAGTGGCAGGGGGATTGGGTGAAGCTTTCTTT. This codes for CASSQEVAGGLGEAFF.

The rearrangement joins TRBV30 to TRBJ2-6; tentatively, D is TRBD2 (5 bases). Trimming cost V 1 base and J 1 base, with 17 bases left between them. The V gene's germline CDR1 is GTSNPN and CDR2 SVGIG (reference sequence). The CDR3 totals 18 residues. The CDR3 region has the DNA TGTGCCTGGAGTGCACGAGGGATTGGAGTTTCTGGGGCCAACGTCCTGACTTTC. It translates to CAWSARGIGVSGANVLTF.